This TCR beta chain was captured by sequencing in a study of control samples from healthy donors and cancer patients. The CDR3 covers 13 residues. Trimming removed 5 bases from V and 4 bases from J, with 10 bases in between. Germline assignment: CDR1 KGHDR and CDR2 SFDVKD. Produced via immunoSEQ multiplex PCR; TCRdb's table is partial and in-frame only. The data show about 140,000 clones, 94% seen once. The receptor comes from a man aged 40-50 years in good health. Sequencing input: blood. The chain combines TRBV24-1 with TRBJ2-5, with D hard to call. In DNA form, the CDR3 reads TGTGCCACCAGTGGGGCCGTAATAGAGACCCAGTACTTC. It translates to CATSGAVIETQYF.